The next 29 T cell receptor beta chains were all read from a single sample in a study of identical twins (dated by TCRdb to 2015 to 2016). Library preparation used 5' RACE. The sample was run on an Illumina HiSeq 2000. TCRdb reran the public reads through fastp at Q25 and MiXCR, keeping productive beta chains. For every CDR3 protein sequence, its rows merge into one entry that carries the most common genes and DNA. Within this sample are some 900,000 distinct CDR3 sequences, with 9% to 15% of them counted one time only. The ten largest clones represent around 1.5% of the sample. In addition, the sample was reused for a study of yellow fever vaccine responses in identical twins.

The sample was PBMCs. The receptors come from a woman under 30 in good health.

This clonotype showed up just a few times. The chain has TRBV9 and TRBJ2-3; TRBD1 or TRBD2 may be the D gene (5 bases each). Germline V gene lookup returns CDR1 SGDLS and CDR2 YYNGEE. The V gene lost 2 bases and the J gene lost 8 bases, with 21 bases spanning the gap. The CDR3 contains 16 residues. The CDR3 region is CASSVGTEVFDGTQYF. The DNA of the CDR3 is TGTGCCAGCAGCGTGGGGACGGAGGTTTTTGATGGTACGCAGTATTTT.

The rearrangement joins TRBV5-1 to TRBJ2-1; tentatively, D is TRBD1 or TRBD2 (5 bases each). This CDR3 spans 16 amino acids. Trimming cost V 5 bases and J 2 bases, with 17 bases left between them. Germline V gene data show CDR1 as SGHRS and CDR2 as YFSETQ. CDR3 residues: CASRPSPGRAYNEQFF. CDR3 coding DNA: TGCGCCAGCAGGCCTTCTCCGGGACGCGCCTACAATGAGCAGTTCTTC.

The sample holds a few counts of this clonotype. The chain links TRBV2 to TRBJ2-5, with a tentative D call TRBD1 (6 bases). Germline CDR1 SNHLY, CDR2 FYNNEI. V lost 6 bases and J lost 9, with 17 bases in between. The CDR3 loop spans 13 amino acids. CDR3 in DNA: TGTGCCAGCAGCACACCGGACAGCAGGGCCCAGTACTTC. Encoded protein: CASSTPDSRAQYF.

The rearrangement links TRBV12-3 or TRBV12-4 to TRBJ2-7; TRBD1 is a possible D gene (5 bases). There are 19 residues in the CDR3. V shed 1 base and J shed 2 bases, with 24 bases lying between them. Written as DNA, the CDR3 is TGTGCCAGCAGTTTAGGCCCGACAGACCCGACTGTATTACCCTACGAGCAGTACTTC. Protein: CASSLGPTDPTVLPYEQYF.

The chain couples TRBV11-3 to TRBJ2-1; 8 nucleotides line up with TRBD2. The CDR3 runs 16 residues. CDR1 SGHNT and CDR2 YENEEA come from the germline V gene. V was pared by 2 bases and J by 4 bases, with 7 bases of the junction left unmatched. The CDR3, as DNA: TGTGCCAGCAGCTTAAACGCGGGAGGACATTACAATGAGCAGTTCTTC. Residues: CASSLNAGGHYNEQFF.

At least ten counts were recorded for this clonotype. The chain links TRBV20-1 to TRBJ2-1; 7 bases agree with TRBD1. Germline V gene sequence: CDR1 DFQATT, CDR2 SNEGSKA (reference sequence). After removal of 5 bases from V and 2 bases from J, the junction contained 9 bases not matched to a gene. This CDR3 contains 15 residues. CDR3 DNA: TGCAGTGCTCATTCCCGGACAGGAGCCTACAATGAGCAGTTCTTC. Translation gives CSAHSRTGAYNEQFF.

This clonotype was recorded a few times. The chain combines TRBV5-1 with TRBJ1-5; D gene uncertain. Germline V gives CDR1 SGHRS, CDR2 YFSETQ. The CDR3 spans 14 residues. V lost 3 bases and J lost 5, with 12 bases in between. The CDR3 region has the DNA TGCGCCAGCAGCTCCGGAATGGGCGATCAGCCCCAGCATTTT. Translation: CASSSGMGDQPQHF.

This clonotype was detected ten times or more. The chain employs TRBV7-8 and TRBJ2-3; 13 bases fit TRBD2. The CDR3 is 17 amino acids. Germline values: CDR1 SGHVS, CDR2 FQNEAQ. The V gene end was trimmed by 5 bases and the J gene end by 3 bases; junction bases not matched to a gene: 8. This chain's CDR3 is CASSTGTSGALTDTQYF. CDR3 in DNA: TGTGCCAGCAGCACCGGGACTAGCGGGGCCTTGACAGATACGCAGTATTTT.

This chain connects TRBV28 to TRBJ2-1; D is perhaps TRBD1 (6 bases). CDR1 and CDR2 (germline): MDHEN, SYDVKM. The ends were cut back, 6 bases at V and 8 bases at J, with 17 bases in the middle. This CDR3 has 14 amino acids. The CDR3 nucleotides read TGTGCCAGCAGCCCAGGGGCAAGCGTACATGAGCAGTTCTTC. Translated, it gives CASSPGASVHEQFF.

This clonotype was found a few times. The rearrangement links TRBV12-3 or TRBV12-4 to TRBJ2-2; D unresolved. CDR3 length: 15 residues. The germline V and J ends were trimmed by 1 base and 3 bases, with 9 bases remaining between them. DNA of the CDR3: TGTGCCAGCAGTTTAGGGTCGGTACACACCGGGGAGCTGTTTTTT. Translation gives CASSLGSVHTGELFF.

The genes are TRBV6-1 and TRBJ1-6; no clear D gene. Germline V lookup: CDR1 MNHNS, CDR2 SASEGT. The ends were cut back, 11 bases at V and 7 bases at J, with 21 bases in the middle. The CDR3 contains 15 residues. The CDR3 sequence is CACTMIRSGNSPLHF. The CDR3 DNA follows: TGTGCCTGCACTATGATTCGTTCCGGCAATTCACCCCTCCACTTT.

The chain carries TRBV7-3 and TRBJ2-3; TRBD2 agrees at 15 bases. CDR1 SGHTA and CDR2 FQGTGA come from the germline V gene. Unmatched junction bases numbered 11, after V lost 5 bases and J lost 2 bases. The CDR3 extends over 19 amino acids. The CDR3 DNA sequence: TGTGCCAGCAGCCACCTCGGACTAGCGGGAGGGCCTGACACAGATACGCAGTATTTT. Translation gives CASSHLGLAGGPDTDTQYF. The full variable domain, rest sourced from reference TRBV7-3 and TRBJ2-3, is GAGVSQTPSNKVTEKGKYVELRCDPISGHTALYWYRQSLGQGPEFLIYFQGTGAADDSGLPNDRFFAVRPEGSVSTLKIQRTERGDSAVYLCASSHLGLAGGPDTDTQYFGPGTRLTVL.

The chain uses TRBV24-1 and TRBJ2-5, with D maybe TRBD1 (8 bases). V was cut by 3 bases and J by 7 bases, with 14 bases left in between. Germline V gives CDR1 KGHDR, CDR2 SFDVKD. CDR3 length equals 14 residues. The CDR3 region is CATSDNRGGSTQYF. DNA for the CDR3: TGTGCCACCAGTGATAACAGGGGGGGTTCGACCCAGTACTTC.

Ten or more counts support this clonotype. The V gene is TRBV20-1, the J gene TRBJ2-7; 9 bases map to TRBD2. CDR1 is DFQATT and CDR2 is SNEGSKA in the germline V gene (reference sequence). With V trimmed by 2 bases and J by 3 bases, 2 bases remained unmatched. The CDR3 length is 13 residues. The chain's CDR3 is CSARRREGYEQYV. CDR3 bases: TGCAGTGCTAGACGGCGGGAGGGCTACGAGCAGTACGTC.

V and J are TRBV20-1 and TRBJ2-4, with TRBD2 identical over 7 bases. Germline CDR1 reads DFQATT; CDR2 reads SNEGSKA (reference sequence). This CDR3 region has 17 residues. J gave up 1 base and V 0 bases, and 9 bases lay outside the gene matches. In DNA, the CDR3 is TGCAGTGCTAGAGATCTCGGGGGAGGGCCGGCCAAAAACATTCAGTACTTC. It translates to CSARDLGGGPAKNIQYF.

This clonotype was counted between two and nine times. The chain uses TRBV5-6 and TRBJ2-1; the D gene is possibly TRBD2 (6 bases). CDR1 is SGHDT, CDR2 YYEEEE, per germline. The V and J ends lost 0 bases and 6 bases respectively, with 10 bases between them. The CDR3 contains 14 residues. The CDR3 loop is CASSLARRANEQFF. CDR3 nucleotides: TGTGCCAGCAGCTTGGCCAGGAGGGCCAATGAGCAGTTCTTC.

The CDR3 sequence: CATSDFVGTSQRNEQFF. The CDR3 bases are TGTGCCACCAGTGATTTTGTAGGGACTAGCCAAAGGAATGAGCAGTTCTTC. This chain joins TRBV24-1 and TRBJ2-1; 9 bases are a match to TRBD2. CDR1 and CDR2 from the germline V gene are KGHDR and SFDVKD. The junction had 10 bases not matched to a gene; V was cut back by 1 base and J by 7 bases. This CDR3 spans 17 amino acids.

The chain joins TRBV6-1 to TRBJ1-3; D not resolved. Per germline, CDR1 MNHNS and CDR2 SASEGT. CDR3 size: 13 residues. V was clipped by 6 bases and J by 4 bases, with 10 bases between them. In DNA, the CDR3 is TGTGCCAGCAGCTTTATATACGGAAACACCATATATTTT. It specifies CASSFIYGNTIYF.

This clonotype was seen more than once but under ten times. The rearrangement joins TRBV7-3 to TRBJ2-2; 12 bases agree with TRBD2. From germline, CDR1 is SGHTA and CDR2 FQGTGA. Trimming took 1 base from V and 0 from J; bases not matched to a gene: 6. This CDR3 contains 19 residues. CDR3 residues: CASSLRPTSGRSNTGELFF. The CDR3 nucleotides are TGTGCCAGCAGCTTAAGGCCAACTAGCGGGAGGTCGAACACCGGGGAGCTGTTTTTT.

V usage is TRBV5-1 and J usage is TRBJ1-6; the D gene is possibly TRBD1 (5 bases). Looked up from germline, CDR1 is SGHRS and CDR2 is YFSETQ. The CDR3 spans 15 residues. The V end lost 2 bases, the J end lost 9 bases, and 15 bases lay between the germline ends. The DNA for the CDR3 is TGCGCCAGCAGCTTCCAGGGAGTCGCCGCTTCACCCCTCCACTTT. Encoded protein: CASSFQGVAASPLHF.

The rearrangement links TRBV6-1 to TRBJ2-3; no reliable D call. CDR3 length: 14 amino acids. Looked up from germline, CDR1 is MNHNS and CDR2 is SASEGT. Trimming removed 4 bases at V and 2 bases at J, with 10 bases between. DNA of the CDR3: TGTGCCAGCAGTGGCGGCCAGATCACAGATACGCAGTATTTT. It encodes CASSGGQITDTQYF.

Here the CDR3 reads CATSRDRTGGETQYF. DNA of the CDR3: TGTGCCACCAGCAGAGATCGGACAGGGGGGGAGACCCAGTACTTC. The chain employs TRBV15 and TRBJ2-5; 10 bases agree with TRBD1. The CDR3 is 15 residues long. V lost 0 bases and J lost 5; bases outside the gene matches: 3. Germline V gives CDR1 LNHNV, CDR2 YYDKDF (reference sequence).

The rearrangement links TRBV7-2 to TRBJ2-1; 8 bases agree with TRBD2. The J segment lost 3 bases and the V segment lost 2 bases, leaving 6 bases of the junction unmatched. There are 16 residues in the CDR3. Germline V gene lookup returns CDR1 SGHTA and CDR2 FQGNSA. The CDR3 bases are TGTGCCAGCAGCTTATATTCCGGGGGGGTCTACAATGAGCAGTTCTTC. Encoded protein: CASSLYSGGVYNEQFF.

This clonotype came up a few times. J is TRBJ2-3 and V is TRBV24-1, with 8 positions matching TRBD1. With 8 bases clipped from V and 2 bases from J, the junction kept 5 bases outside the gene matches. Germline CDR1 reads KGHDR; CDR2 reads SFDVKD. The CDR3 sequence is 14 residues long. The CDR3 sequence is CATMGTGPTDTQYF. CDR3 nucleotides: TGTGCCACCATGGGGACAGGCCCCACAGATACGCAGTATTTT.

The CDR3 spells CASSQVRQAGEQFF. CDR3 DNA sequence: TGTGCCAGCAGCCAAGTGCGGCAGGCGGGTGAGCAGTTCTTC. J is TRBJ2-1 and V is TRBV14; TRBD2 might be the D (5 bases). The V end was cut by 1 base, the J end by 9 bases, with 13 bases between. Germline assignment: CDR1 SGHDN and CDR2 FVKESK. The CDR3 is 14 amino acids.

The chain links TRBV18 to TRBJ2-7; 7 bases fit TRBD2. V trimming: 0 bases; J trimming: 6 bases; junction bases outside the gene matches: 8. Germline assignment: CDR1 KGHSH and CDR2 LQKENI. The length of the CDR3 is 15 residues. The CDR3 nucleotides read TGTGCCAGCTCACCACCGAGGGCTAGCGGACTCGAGCAGTACTTC. As protein: CASSPPRASGLEQYF.

This clonotype was recorded a few times. The chain links TRBV19 to TRBJ2-2, with 8 bases identical to TRBD2. The V and J ends lost 2 bases and 2 bases, in that order; junction bases with no gene match: 4. The CDR3 contains 16 residues. Germline V gene data show CDR1 as LNHDA and CDR2 as SQIVND (reference sequence). The CDR3 here is CASSIYGGANTGELFF. Here the CDR3 DNA reads TGTGCCAGTAGTATATACGGGGGGGCCAACACCGGGGAGCTGTTTTTT.

The chain combines TRBV20-1 with TRBJ1-2, with TRBD1 identical over 7 bases. Trimming took 5 bases from V and 2 from J; bases not matched to a gene: 11. This CDR3 has 15 amino acids. CDR1 and CDR2 from the germline V gene are DFQATT and SNEGSKA (reference sequence). CDR3 region: CSAPTGTAVNYGYTF. CDR3 in DNA: TGCAGTGCTCCGACCGGGACAGCCGTGAACTATGGCTACACCTTC.

Ten or more counts support this clonotype. The chain is built from TRBV6-6 and TRBJ1-5; possibly TRBD1 for D (5 bases). This CDR3 has 13 residues. CDR1 MNHNY and CDR2 SVGAGI come from the germline V gene (reference sequence). V dropped 5 bases and J dropped 7 bases, with 12 bases sitting between them. CDR3 coding DNA: TGTGCCAGCAGTATGGGGCATAAGCAGCCCCAGCATTTT. It codes for CASSMGHKQPQHF.